This T cell receptor beta chain came from a study of T cells in Graves' hyperthyroidism and ophthalmopathy. Study as a whole: Peripheral blood was taken when the disease was first diagnosed, before any treatment began. Study observations and caveats: Separation of ophthalmopathy from stable hyperthyroidism was achieved by a 13 V-J model. Most thyroid clonotypes expanded above 0.001 were also detected in blood.

An approximately 10 ml volume of fresh peripheral blood provided the PBMCs. Researchers amplified the TCR beta CDR3 regions from RNA transcripts. The study used the HTBI primer set for a first-round RT-PCR of the TCR CDR3. TCRdb ran MiXCR on the multiplex PCR reads and lists one entry per CDR3 protein. In the table there are about 360,000 distinct CDR3 sequences, approximately 13% of which are singletons. V shed 6 bases and J 9 bases; nucleotides not matched to a gene: 10. CDR3 length: 13 residues. Germline CDR1 ENHRY, CDR2 SYGVKD. In this sample, this clonotype turned up many times. Antigen specificity is unknown.

The source material was blood. The genes are TRBV10-3 and TRBJ1-1, with 7 bases matching TRBD1. The source is a man aged 25-45 years with Graves' hyperthyroidism that later progressed to Graves' ophthalmopathy. CDR3 nucleotides: TGTGCCATCAGCAGGACAGGTGGGGACCAAGCTTTCTTT. As protein: CAISRTGGDQAFF.